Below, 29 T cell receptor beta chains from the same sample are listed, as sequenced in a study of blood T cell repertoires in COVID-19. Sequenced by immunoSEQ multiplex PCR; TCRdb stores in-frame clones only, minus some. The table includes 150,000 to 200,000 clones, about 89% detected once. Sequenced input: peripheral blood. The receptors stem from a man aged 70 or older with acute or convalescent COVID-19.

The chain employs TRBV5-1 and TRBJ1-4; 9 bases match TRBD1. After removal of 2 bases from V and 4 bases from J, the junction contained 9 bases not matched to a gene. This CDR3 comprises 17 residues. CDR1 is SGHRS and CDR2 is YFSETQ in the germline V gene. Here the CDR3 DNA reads TGCGCCAGCAGCTTACTGGGACAGGGAACGGGTAATGAAAAACTGTTTTTT. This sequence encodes CASSLLGQGTGNEKLFF.

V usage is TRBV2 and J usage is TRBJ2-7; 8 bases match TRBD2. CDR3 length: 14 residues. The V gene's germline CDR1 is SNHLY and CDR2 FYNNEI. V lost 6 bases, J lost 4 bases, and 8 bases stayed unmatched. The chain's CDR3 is CASRATSGSYEQYF. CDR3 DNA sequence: TGTGCCAGCAGGGCCACTAGCGGAAGTTACGAGCAGTACTTC.

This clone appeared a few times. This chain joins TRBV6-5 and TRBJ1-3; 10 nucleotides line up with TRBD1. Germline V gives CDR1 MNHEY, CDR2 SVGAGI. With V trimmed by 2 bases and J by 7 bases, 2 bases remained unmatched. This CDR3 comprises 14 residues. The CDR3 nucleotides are TGTGCCAGCAGTTACGGGACAGGGGACAACACCATATATTTT. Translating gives CASSYGTGDNTIYF.

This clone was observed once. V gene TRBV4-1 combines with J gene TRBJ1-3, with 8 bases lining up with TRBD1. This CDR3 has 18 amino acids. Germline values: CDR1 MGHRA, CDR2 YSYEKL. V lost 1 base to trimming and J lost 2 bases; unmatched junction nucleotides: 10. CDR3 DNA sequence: TGCGCCAGCAGCCAAGGACGACAGGGGCCTCAAGCTGGAAACACCATATATTTT. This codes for CASSQGRQGPQAGNTIYF.

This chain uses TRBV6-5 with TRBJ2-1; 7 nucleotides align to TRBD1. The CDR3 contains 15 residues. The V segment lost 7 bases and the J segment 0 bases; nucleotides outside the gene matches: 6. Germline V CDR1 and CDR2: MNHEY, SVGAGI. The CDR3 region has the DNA TGTGCCAGCATAAGGACAGGCTTCTCCTACAATGAGCAGTTCTTC. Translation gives CASIRTGFSYNEQFF.

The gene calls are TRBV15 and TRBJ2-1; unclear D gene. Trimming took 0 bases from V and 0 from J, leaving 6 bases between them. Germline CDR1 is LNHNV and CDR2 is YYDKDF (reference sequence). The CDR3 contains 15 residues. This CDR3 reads CATSRDSLSYNEQFF. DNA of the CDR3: TGTGCCACCAGCAGAGATTCCCTCTCCTACAATGAGCAGTTCTTC.

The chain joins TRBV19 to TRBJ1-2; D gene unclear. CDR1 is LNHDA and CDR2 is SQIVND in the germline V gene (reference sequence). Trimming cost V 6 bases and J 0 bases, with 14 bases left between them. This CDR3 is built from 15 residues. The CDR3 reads CASRLGLAANYGYTF. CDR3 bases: TGTGCCAGTAGGTTAGGCCTCGCGGCTAACTATGGCTACACCTTC.

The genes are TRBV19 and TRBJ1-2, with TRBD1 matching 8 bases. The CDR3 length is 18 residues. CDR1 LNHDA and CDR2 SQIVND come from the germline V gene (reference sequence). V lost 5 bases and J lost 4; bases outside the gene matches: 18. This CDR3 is CASSHTRTGSWSGYGYTF. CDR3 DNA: TGTGCCAGTAGTCACACCCGGACAGGGAGCTGGAGTGGCTATGGCTACACCTTC.

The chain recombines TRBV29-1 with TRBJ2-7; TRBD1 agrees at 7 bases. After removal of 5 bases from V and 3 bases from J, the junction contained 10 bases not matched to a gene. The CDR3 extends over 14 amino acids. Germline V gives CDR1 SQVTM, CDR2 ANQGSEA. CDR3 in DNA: TGCAGCGTTCTCCGGGACAGTGAAAACTACGAGCAGTACTTC. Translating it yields CSVLRDSENYEQYF.

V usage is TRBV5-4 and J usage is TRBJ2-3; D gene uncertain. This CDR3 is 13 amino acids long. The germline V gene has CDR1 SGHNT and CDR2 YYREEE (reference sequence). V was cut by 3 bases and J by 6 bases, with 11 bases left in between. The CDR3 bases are TGTGCCAGCAGCTGGCCGGCCGGGGATACGCAGTATTTT. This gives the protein CASSWPAGDTQYF. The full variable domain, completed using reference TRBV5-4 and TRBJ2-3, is ETGVTQSPTHLIKTRGQQVTLRCSSQSGHNTVSWYQQALGQGPQFIFQYYREEENGRGNFPPRFSGLQFPNYSSELNVNALELDDSALYLCASSWPAGDTQYFGPGTRLTVL.

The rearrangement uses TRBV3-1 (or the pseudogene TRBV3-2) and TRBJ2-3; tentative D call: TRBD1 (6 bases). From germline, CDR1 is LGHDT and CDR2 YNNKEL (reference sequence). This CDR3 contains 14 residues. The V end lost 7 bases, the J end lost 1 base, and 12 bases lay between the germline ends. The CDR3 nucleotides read TGTGCCAGCAACTACAGGGCTGGCACAGATACGCAGTATTTT. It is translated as CASNYRAGTDTQYF.

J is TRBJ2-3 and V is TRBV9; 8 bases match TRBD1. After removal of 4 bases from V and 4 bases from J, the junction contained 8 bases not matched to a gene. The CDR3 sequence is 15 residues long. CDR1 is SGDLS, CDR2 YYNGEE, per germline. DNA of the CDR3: TGTGCCAGCAGCATCGGACAGGGCGTTTCAGATACGCAGTATTTT. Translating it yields CASSIGQGVSDTQYF.

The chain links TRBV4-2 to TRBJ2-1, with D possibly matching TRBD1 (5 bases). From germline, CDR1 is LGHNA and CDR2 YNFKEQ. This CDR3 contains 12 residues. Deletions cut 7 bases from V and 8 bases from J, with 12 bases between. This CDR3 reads CASKQGSDEQFF. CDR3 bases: TGTGCCAGCAAGCAGGGTTCCGATGAGCAGTTCTTC.

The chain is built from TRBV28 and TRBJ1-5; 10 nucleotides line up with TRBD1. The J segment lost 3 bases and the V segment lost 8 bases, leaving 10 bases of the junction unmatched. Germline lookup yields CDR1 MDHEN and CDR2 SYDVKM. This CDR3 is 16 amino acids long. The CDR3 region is CASGTAGTGVNQPQHF. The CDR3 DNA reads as TGTGCCAGCGGAACCGCCGGGACAGGGGTCAATCAGCCCCAGCATTTT.

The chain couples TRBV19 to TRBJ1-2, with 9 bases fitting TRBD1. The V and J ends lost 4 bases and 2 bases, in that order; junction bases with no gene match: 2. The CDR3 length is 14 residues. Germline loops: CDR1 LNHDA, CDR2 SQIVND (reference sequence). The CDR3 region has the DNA TGTGCCAGTAGTACCGGGACAGGGAACTATGGCTACACCTTC. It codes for CASSTGTGNYGYTF. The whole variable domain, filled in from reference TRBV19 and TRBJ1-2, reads DGGITQSPKYLFRKEGQNVTLSCEQNLNHDAMYWYRQDPGQGLRLIYYSQIVNDFQKGDIAEGYSVSREKKESFPLTVTSAQKNPTAFYLCASSTGTGNYGYTFGSGTRLTVV.

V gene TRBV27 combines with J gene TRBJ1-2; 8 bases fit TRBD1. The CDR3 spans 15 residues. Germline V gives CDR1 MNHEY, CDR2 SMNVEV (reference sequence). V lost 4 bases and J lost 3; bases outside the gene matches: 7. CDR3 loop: CASSSTDRVDYGYTF. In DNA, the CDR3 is TGTGCCAGCAGTTCCACGGACAGGGTGGACTATGGCTACACCTTC.

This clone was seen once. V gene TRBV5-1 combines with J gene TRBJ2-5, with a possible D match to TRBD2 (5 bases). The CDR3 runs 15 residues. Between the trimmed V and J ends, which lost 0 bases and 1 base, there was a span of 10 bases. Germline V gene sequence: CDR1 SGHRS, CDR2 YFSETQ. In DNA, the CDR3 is TGCGCCAGCAGCTTGGGCGGACTCTCCCAAGAGACCCAGTACTTC. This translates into CASSLGGLSQETQYF.

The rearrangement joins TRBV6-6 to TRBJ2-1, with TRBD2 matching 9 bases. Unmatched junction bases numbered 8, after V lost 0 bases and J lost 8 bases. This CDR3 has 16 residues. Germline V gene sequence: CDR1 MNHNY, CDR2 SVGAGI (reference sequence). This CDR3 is CASSYSPGTSFHEQFF. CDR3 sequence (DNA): TGTGCCAGCAGTTACTCACCCGGGACTAGCTTCCATGAGCAGTTCTTC.

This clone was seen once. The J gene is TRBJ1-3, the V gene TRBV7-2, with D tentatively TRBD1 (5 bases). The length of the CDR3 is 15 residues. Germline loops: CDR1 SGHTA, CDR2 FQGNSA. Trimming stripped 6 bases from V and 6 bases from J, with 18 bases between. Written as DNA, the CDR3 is TGTGCCAGCAGTTTACAGGCCTTGAATCCAAACACCATATATTTT. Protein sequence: CASSLQALNPNTIYF. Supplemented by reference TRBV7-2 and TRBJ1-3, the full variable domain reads GAGVSQSPSNKVTEKGKDVELRCDPISGHTALYWYRQSLGQGLEFLIYFQGNSAPDKSGLPSDRFSAERTGGSVSTLTIQRTQQEDSAVYLCASSLQALNPNTIYFGEGSWLTVV.

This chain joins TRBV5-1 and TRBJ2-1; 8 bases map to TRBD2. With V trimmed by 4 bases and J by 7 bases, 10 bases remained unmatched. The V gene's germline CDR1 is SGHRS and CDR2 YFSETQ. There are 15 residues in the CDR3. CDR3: CASSLTLAAWNEQFF. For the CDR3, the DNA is TGCGCCAGCAGCCTCACACTAGCGGCCTGGAATGAGCAGTTCTTC.

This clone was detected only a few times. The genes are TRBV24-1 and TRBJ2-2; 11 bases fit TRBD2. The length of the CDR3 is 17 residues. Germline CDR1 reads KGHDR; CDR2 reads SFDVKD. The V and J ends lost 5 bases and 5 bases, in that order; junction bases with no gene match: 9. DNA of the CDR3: TGTGCCACCAGTGGGGTAGGGACTAGCGGAACGACCGGGGAGCTGTTTTTT. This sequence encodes CATSGVGTSGTTGELFF.

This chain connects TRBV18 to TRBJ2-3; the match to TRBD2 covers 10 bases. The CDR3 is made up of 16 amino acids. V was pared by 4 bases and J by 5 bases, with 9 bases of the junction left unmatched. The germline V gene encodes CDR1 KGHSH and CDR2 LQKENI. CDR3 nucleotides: TGTGCCAGCTCACTTTATAGCGGGAGGACCCAAGATACGCAGTATTTT. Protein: CASSLYSGRTQDTQYF.

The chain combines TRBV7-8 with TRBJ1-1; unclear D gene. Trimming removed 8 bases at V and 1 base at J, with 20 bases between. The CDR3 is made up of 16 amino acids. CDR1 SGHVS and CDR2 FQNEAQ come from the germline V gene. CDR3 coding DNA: TGTGCCAGCTGTCTCTTGGGAGCTCGGGGGAACACTGAAGCTTTCTTT. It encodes CASCLLGARGNTEAFF.

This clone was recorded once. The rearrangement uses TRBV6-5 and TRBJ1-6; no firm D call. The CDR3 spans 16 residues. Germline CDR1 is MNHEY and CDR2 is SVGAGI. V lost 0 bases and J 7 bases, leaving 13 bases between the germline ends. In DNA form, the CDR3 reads TGTGCCAGCAGTTACTCCCAGGCTTCTTGGAATTCACCCCTCCACTTT. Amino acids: CASSYSQASWNSPLHF.

The CDR3 sequence: CASSPYRAQGNTEAFF. CDR3 sequence (DNA): TGTGCCAGCTCACCCTATCGGGCGCAGGGGAACACTGAAGCTTTCTTT. V usage is TRBV18 and J usage is TRBJ1-1; perhaps TRBD1 as D (5 bases). The CDR3 is made up of 16 amino acids. Per germline, CDR1 KGHSH and CDR2 LQKENI. Deletions cut 3 bases from V and 1 base from J, with 15 bases between.

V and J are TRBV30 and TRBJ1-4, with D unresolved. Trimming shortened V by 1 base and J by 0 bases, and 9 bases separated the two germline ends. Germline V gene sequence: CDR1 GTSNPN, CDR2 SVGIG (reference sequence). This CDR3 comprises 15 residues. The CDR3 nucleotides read TGTGCCTGGAGTGCCCCCGGGACAACTAATGAAAAACTGTTTTTT. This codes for CAWSAPGTTNEKLFF.

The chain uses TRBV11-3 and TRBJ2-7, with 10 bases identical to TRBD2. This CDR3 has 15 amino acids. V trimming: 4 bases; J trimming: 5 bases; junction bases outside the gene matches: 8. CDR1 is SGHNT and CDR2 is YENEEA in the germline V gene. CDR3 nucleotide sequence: TGTGCCAGCAGCTCTGGGAGGACTAGCGGAGACGAGCAGTACTTC. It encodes CASSSGRTSGDEQYF.

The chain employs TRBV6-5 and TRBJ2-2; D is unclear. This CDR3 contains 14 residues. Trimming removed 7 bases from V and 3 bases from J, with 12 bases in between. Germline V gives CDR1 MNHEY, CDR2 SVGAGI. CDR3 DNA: TGTGCCAGCAATCCCCTACTACACACCGGGGAGCTGTTTTTT. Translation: CASNPLLHTGELFF.

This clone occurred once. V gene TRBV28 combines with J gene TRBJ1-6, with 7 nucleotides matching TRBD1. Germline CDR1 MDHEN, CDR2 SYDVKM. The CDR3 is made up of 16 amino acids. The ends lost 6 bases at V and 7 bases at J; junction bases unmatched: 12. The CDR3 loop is CASSRPPTGKNSPLHF. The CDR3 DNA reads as TGTGCCAGCAGCCGACCGCCGACAGGGAAAAATTCACCCCTCCACTTT.